Listed here are 19 T cell receptor beta chains from one sample, sequenced in a study of T-cell reconstitution after alpha-beta-depleted transplantation in children. It was with unique molecular identifiers that the TCRbeta library was prepared. One entry per CDR3 protein, called by TCRdb with MiXCR from the PCR reads. The table lists 280,000 or so distinct CDR3 sequences, roughly 12% of them singletons. The material sequenced was peripheral blood, taken 180 days after TCRalphabeta/CD19-depleted stem cell transplant. These receptors originate from a male patient aged 2 to 9 who had a stem cell transplant for chronic granulomatous disease, so the T cells may come from the graft donor.

The table lists this clonotype with many counts. The chain combines TRBV6-2 or TRBV6-3 with TRBJ2-6; D ambiguous. CDR1 MNHEY and CDR2 SVGEGT come from the germline V gene. V was trimmed by 6 bases and J by 4 bases, leaving 16 bases between them. The CDR3 runs to 16 residues. CDR3 in DNA: TGTGCCAGCAGACCTCCCTTAAGATCCGGGGCCAACGTCCTGACTTTC. Translation: CASRPPLRSGANVLTF.

The chain couples TRBV4-2 to TRBJ1-6; a weak D match, TRBD1 (6 bases). CDR3 size: 17 residues. V shed 4 bases and J shed 0 bases, with 13 bases lying between them. CDR1 and CDR2 from the germline V gene are LGHNA and YNFKEQ. In nucleotides, the CDR3 is TGTGCCAGCAGCCGAGCAGGGGAGATCTCCTATAATTCACCCCTCCACTTT. Its translation: CASSRAGEISYNSPLHF.

This clonotype occurred many times. CDR3 loop: CASSFDGQGVTDTQYF. The DNA for the CDR3 is TGCGCCAGCAGCTTCGATGGACAGGGGGTGACAGATACGCAGTATTTT. This chain joins TRBV5-1 and TRBJ2-3; 10 positions agree with TRBD1. Trimming at V came to 2 bases and at J to 3 bases, leaving 6 bases not matched to a gene. Germline values: CDR1 SGHRS, CDR2 YFSETQ. There are 16 residues in the CDR3.

Ten or more counts support this clonotype. This sequence joins TRBV29-1 and TRBJ2-1; TRBD2 matches 8 bases. CDR1 is SQVTM, CDR2 ANQGSEA, per germline. Trimming took 2 bases from V and 3 from J; bases not matched to a gene: 12. This CDR3 has 17 amino acids. The CDR3 reads CSVEIQPGLGYYNEQFF. The CDR3 DNA sequence: TGCAGCGTTGAAATCCAACCGGGACTAGGGTACTACAATGAGCAGTTCTTC.

Many counts were recorded for this clonotype. This chain connects TRBV27 to TRBJ2-5; D is perhaps TRBD2 (6 bases). Germline V gives CDR1 MNHEY, CDR2 SMNVEV (reference sequence). CDR3 size: 13 residues. V lost 5 bases, J lost 9 bases, and 16 bases lay in between. The CDR3 DNA follows: TGTGCCAGCAGTGAGGGCGGGACCACGGCCCAGTACTTC. This codes for CASSEGGTTAQYF.

This clonotype was recorded at least ten times. This rearrangement joins TRBV5-1 to TRBJ2-2; D unclear. From germline, CDR1 is SGHRS and CDR2 YFSETQ. With 2 bases removed from V and 4 bases from J, the gap between germline ends came to 12 bases. This CDR3 is built from 15 residues. Here the CDR3 reads CASSFGGGITGELFF. Written as DNA, the CDR3 is TGCGCCAGCAGCTTTGGCGGTGGGATCACCGGGGAGCTGTTTTTT.

In its sample, this clonotype was seen many times. This chain links TRBV12-3 or TRBV12-4 with TRBJ2-3; 7 bases are shared with TRBD1. The CDR3 sequence is 15 residues long. V was clipped by 3 bases and J by 2 bases; unmatched bases: 5. CDR3 loop: CASSFLGQITDTQYF. The CDR3 DNA reads TGTGCCAGCAGTTTCTTGGGACAGATCACAGATACGCAGTATTTT.

This clonotype was seen repeatedly, ten times or more. V is TRBV7-2 and J is TRBJ1-1; 8 positions match TRBD1. J was trimmed by 10 bases and V by 2 bases; bases with no gene match: 9. From germline, CDR1 is SGHTA and CDR2 FQGNSA. The CDR3 has 14 residues. The CDR3 here is CASSLIGQGTGAFF. The CDR3 DNA is TGTGCCAGCAGCTTAATAGGGCAGGGGACAGGAGCTTTCTTT.

There are many counts of this clonotype. V and J are TRBV4-1 and TRBJ2-3, with D tentatively TRBD2 (5 bases). Trimming left V 2 bases short and J 0 bases short, with 18 bases between. Germline CDR1 MGHRA, CDR2 YSYEKL. The CDR3 runs 18 residues. The CDR3 region has the DNA TGCGCCAGCAGCCAACCCACTAGGACCCCTGTAAGCACAGATACGCAGTATTTT. Amino acid sequence: CASSQPTRTPVSTDTQYF.

This clonotype was seen many times. The gene calls are TRBV20-1 and TRBJ1-5; TRBD1 agrees at 7 bases. The germline V gene encodes CDR1 DFQATT and CDR2 SNEGSKA (reference sequence). V lost 2 bases and J lost 6; bases outside the gene matches: 10. The CDR3 extends over 15 amino acids. CDR3 nucleotides: TGCAGTGCTAGAAGTACAGGGGTGCCCCCTCAGCCCCAGCATTTT. It codes for CSARSTGVPPQPQHF.

This clonotype was seen a handful of times. The gene calls are TRBV19 and TRBJ1-3, with a possible D match to TRBD1 (5 bases). Germline lookup yields CDR1 LNHDA and CDR2 SQIVND (reference sequence). The CDR3 has 15 amino acids. With 4 bases removed from V and 4 bases from J, the gap between germline ends came to 14 bases. In nucleotides, the CDR3 is TGTGCCAGTAGTACGGGACTTCGATCCGGAAACACCATATATTTT. This gives the protein CASSTGLRSGNTIYF.

This clonotype was recorded many times. This chain uses TRBV2 with TRBJ2-7; D is possibly TRBD1 (6 bases). Germline assignment: CDR1 SNHLY and CDR2 FYNNEI. V lost 2 bases, J lost 5 bases, and 10 bases lay in between. This CDR3 region has 13 residues. This chain's CDR3 is CASSEQGLDEQYF. The CDR3 region has the DNA TGTGCCAGCAGTGAACAGGGGTTGGACGAGCAGTACTTC.

As for this clonotype: Just one base apart from a much larger clone, this may be a read error. The CDR3 loop is CASSPSDTGSNTGELFF. The CDR3 DNA reads TGTGCCAGCTCACCATCGGATACAGGGTCCAACACCGGGGAGCTGTTTTTT. This chain connects TRBV18 to TRBJ2-2, with a tentative D call TRBD1 (6 bases). V dropped 2 bases and J dropped 2 bases, with 15 bases sitting between them. Germline assignment: CDR1 KGHSH and CDR2 LQKENI. This CDR3 comprises 17 residues.

This clonotype was counted ten times or more. CDR3 protein: CASSPHRGDGNEQFF. In DNA form, the CDR3 reads TGTGCCAGCTCACCACACAGGGGCGACGGGAATGAGCAGTTCTTC. This chain links TRBV18 with TRBJ2-1; 7 bases are a match to TRBD1. Per germline, CDR1 KGHSH and CDR2 LQKENI. V was clipped by 1 base and J by 7 bases; unmatched bases: 7. The CDR3 spans 15 residues.

As concerns this clonotype: This may be a read error: a much more frequent sequence differs by one nucleotide. The chain combines TRBV7-9 with TRBJ1-3; D uncertain. Germline CDR1 reads SEHNR; CDR2 reads FQNEAQ (reference sequence). CDR3 length: 15 residues. The CDR3 here is CASSSGRTIGSTIYF. Here the CDR3 DNA reads TGTGCCAGCAGTTCCGGACGGACGATCGGAAGCACCATATATTTT.

This clonotype was seen ten or more times. CDR3 amino acids: CASSFLQGGTETQYF. The CDR3 DNA sequence: TGCGCCAGCAGCTTCCTACAGGGCGGTACTGAGACCCAGTACTTC. This sequence joins TRBV5-1 and TRBJ2-5, with D possibly matching TRBD1 (6 bases). Deletions cut 2 bases from V and 5 bases from J, with 16 bases between. The CDR3 covers 15 residues. The V gene's germline CDR1 is SGHRS and CDR2 YFSETQ.

This clonotype came up many times. V gene TRBV20-1 combines with J gene TRBJ2-3, with D perhaps matching TRBD2 (5 bases). V lost 3 bases and J lost 0, with 13 bases in between. Germline V gene data show CDR1 as DFQATT and CDR2 as SNEGSKA (reference sequence). The CDR3 contains 15 residues. CDR3 residues: CSASDEGSSTDTQYF. The DNA for the CDR3 is TGCAGTGCTAGCGATGAGGGCTCTAGCACAGATACGCAGTATTTT.

The chain recombines TRBV6-2 or TRBV6-3 with TRBJ2-7; D not resolved. V gave up 2 bases and J gave up 3 bases, with 17 bases separating them. Germline lookup yields CDR1 MNHEY and CDR2 SVGEGT. The CDR3 extends over 16 amino acids. The CDR3 DNA reads TGTGCCAGCAGTTACGGAAAGGTAGGCCTTGTCTACGAGCAGTACTTC. Protein sequence: CASSYGKVGLVYEQYF.

This clonotype was observed many times. The chain uses TRBV4-3 and TRBJ1-5, with D uncertain. The CDR3 is 14 residues long. Germline lookup yields CDR1 LGHNA and CDR2 YSLEER. V lost 1 base and J lost 4, with 8 bases in between. The DNA for the CDR3 is TGCGCCAGCAGCCAAGTGGCAAGTAATCAGCCCCAGCATTTT. As protein: CASSQVASNQPQHF.